This TCR beta chain was sequenced in a study of blood T cells in healthy people across ages. Germline CDR1 MGHRA, CDR2 YSYEKL. The CDR3 extends over 18 amino acids. The junction had 11 bases not matched to a gene; V was cut back by 2 bases and J by 9 bases. Regarding the study as a whole: Unknown CMV status may confound age-related changes in expanded clones. Because sorting was not performed, PBMCs prevented conclusive naive versus antigen-experienced comparison.

In its sample, this clonotype was seen a few times. Its matching antigen is unknown. Through a sample-barcoded 5' primer and a J-beta primer mix, a second PCR was run for 7 to 11 cycles. Each of the cDNA molecules was tagged by a template-switch adaptor with 12 random nucleotides. TCRdb reanalysed the 5' RACE reads using MiXCR and keeps one entry per CDR3 protein. The profile shows roughly 700,000 distinct CDR3 sequences, 49% of them singletons. Samples each had at least 6 micrograms of total RNA extracted. Sequencing input: blood. This TCR was sampled from a woman aged 55-69 years in good health. The rearrangement joins TRBV4-1 to TRBJ2-4, with TRBD2 matching over 15 bases. CDR3 sequence reads: CASSQTGTSGRWLCIQYF. CDR3 coding DNA: TGCGCCAGCAGCCAAACAGGGACTAGCGGGAGGTGGCTATGCATTCAGTACTTC.